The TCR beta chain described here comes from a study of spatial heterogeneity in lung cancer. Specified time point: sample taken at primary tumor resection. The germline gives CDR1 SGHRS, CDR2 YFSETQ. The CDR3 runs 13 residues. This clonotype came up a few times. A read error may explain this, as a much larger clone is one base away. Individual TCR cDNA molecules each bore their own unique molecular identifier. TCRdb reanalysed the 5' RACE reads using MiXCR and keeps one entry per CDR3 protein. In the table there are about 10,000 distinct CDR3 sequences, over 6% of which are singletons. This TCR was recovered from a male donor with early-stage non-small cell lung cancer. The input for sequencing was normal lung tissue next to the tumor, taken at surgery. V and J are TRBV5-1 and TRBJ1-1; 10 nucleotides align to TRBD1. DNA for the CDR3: TGCGCCAGCCATTTGACAGGGGGCACTGAAGCTTACTTT. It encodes CASHLTGGTEAYF. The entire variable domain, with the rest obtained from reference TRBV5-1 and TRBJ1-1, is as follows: KAGVTQTPRYLIKTRGQQVTLSCSPISGHRSVSWYQQTPGQGLQFLFEYFSETQRNKGNFPGRFSGRQFSNSRSEMNVSTLELGDSALYLCASHLTGGTEAYFGQGTRLTVV.